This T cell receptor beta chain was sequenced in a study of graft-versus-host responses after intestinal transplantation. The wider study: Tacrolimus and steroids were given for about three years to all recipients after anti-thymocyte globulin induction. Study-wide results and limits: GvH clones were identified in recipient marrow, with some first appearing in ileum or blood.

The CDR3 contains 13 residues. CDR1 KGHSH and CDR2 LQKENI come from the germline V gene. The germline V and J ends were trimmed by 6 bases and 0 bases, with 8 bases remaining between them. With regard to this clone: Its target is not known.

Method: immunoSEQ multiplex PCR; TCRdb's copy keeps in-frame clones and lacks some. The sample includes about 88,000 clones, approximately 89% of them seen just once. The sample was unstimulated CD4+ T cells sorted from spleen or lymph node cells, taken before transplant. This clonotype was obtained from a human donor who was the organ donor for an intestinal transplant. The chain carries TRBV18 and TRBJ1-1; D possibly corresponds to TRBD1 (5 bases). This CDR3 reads CASSWTLNTEAFF. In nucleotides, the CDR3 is TGTGCCAGCTCGTGGACACTGAACACTGAAGCTTTCTTT. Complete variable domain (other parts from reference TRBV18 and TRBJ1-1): NAGVMQNPRHLVRRRGQEARLRCSPMKGHSHVYWYRQLPEEGLKFMVYLQKENIIDESGMPKERFSAEFPKEGPSILRIQQVVRGDSAAYFCASSWTLNTEAFFGQGTRLTVV.